This TCR beta chain was recorded in a study of control samples from healthy donors and cancer patients. Profiled with immunoSEQ multiplex PCR; TCRdb holds only in-frame clones, not every one. The sample carries some 100,000 clones, roughly 92% recorded once. Germline CDR1 is MDHEN and CDR2 is SYDVKM. V lost 5 bases, J lost 3 bases, and 9 bases stayed unmatched. This CDR3 is 16 amino acids long. The chain links TRBV28 to TRBJ2-2; 7 bases agree with TRBD1. The source of this sequence is a human donor in good health. The donor label of this sample is uncertain. Sequencing was done on a sample of blood. CDR3 nucleotides: TGTGCCAGCAGTGCGACAGGGCATAGTGACACCGGGGAGCTGTTTTTT. Translating it yields CASSATGHSDTGELFF.